What follows are 10 T cell receptor beta chains derived from one specimen sequenced in a study of a mutant IDH1 vaccine in newly diagnosed glioma (dated by TCRdb to the early 2020s). The library was generated by the immunoSEQ multiplex PCR assay. TCRdb took over this immuneACCESS table, retaining in-frame rearrangements with V and J assigned. Such tables are incomplete; in checked studies, under half of the missing clones stem from an unresolved V gene, and the remainder is unexplained. For this sample the table gives tens of thousands of clones, of which 82% were detected only once. The biggest ten clones account for approximately 3.9% of the sample. No antigens are known for them. The sample's time point label, decoded: week 47, end of study. Each vaccine dose, consisting of 300 ug of a 20-mer mutant IDH1 peptide in Montanide, was administered subcutaneously with topical imiquimod. Sequenced here: PBMCs, sampled from a glioma patient whose treatment included an IDH1 peptide vaccine. These receptors were collected from a man aged 40-55 years with glioma. Some clones in this sample may be carry-over from other donors' samples.

CDR3 DNA: TGCGCCAGCAGCTTCCGACAGGGGGCGCAGAATGAGCAGTTCTTC. Encoded protein: CASSFRQGAQNEQFF. The chain combines TRBV5-1 with TRBJ2-1, with 10 positions matching TRBD1. This CDR3 contains 15 residues. Germline V lookup: CDR1 SGHRS, CDR2 YFSETQ. V lost 2 bases to trimming and J lost 7 bases; unmatched junction nucleotides: 6.

The chain carries TRBV7-6 and TRBJ2-2, with D possibly matching TRBD2 (5 bases). Germline CDR1 and CDR2: SGHVS and FNYEAQ. CDR3 length: 15 amino acids. Trimming removed 5 bases from V and 5 bases from J, with 15 bases in between. The CDR3 spells CASSPPRGMTGELFF. The CDR3 DNA reads TGTGCCAGCAGCCCCCCCCGGGGAATGACCGGGGAGCTGTTTTTT. The full variable domain, completed using reference TRBV7-6 and TRBJ2-2, is GAGVSQSPRYKVTKRGQDVALRCDPISGHVSLYWYRQALGQGPEFLTYFNYEAQQDKSGLPNDRFSAERPEGSISTLTIQRTEQRDSAMYRCASSPPRGMTGELFFGEGSRLTVL.

The rearrangement joins TRBV7-9 to TRBJ1-1; unclear D gene. The CDR3 sequence is 13 residues long. V lost 5 bases to trimming and J lost 0 bases, with 7 bases between them. The germline V gene has CDR1 SEHNR and CDR2 FQNEAQ (reference sequence). The CDR3 DNA follows: TGTGCCAGCAGCGCCTCATTGAACACTGAAGCTTTCTTT. This sequence encodes CASSASLNTEAFF.

The chain couples TRBV29-1 to TRBJ2-1; the match to TRBD2 covers 11 bases. J gave up 1 base and V 4 bases, and 3 bases lay outside the gene matches. Germline lookup yields CDR1 SQVTM and CDR2 ANQGSEA. The CDR3 runs 15 residues. CDR3 residues: CSVAGTSGSYNEQFF. CDR3 coding DNA: TGCAGCGTTGCTGGGACTAGCGGATCCTACAATGAGCAGTTCTTC.

This chain joins TRBV15 and TRBJ2-5, with a tentative D call TRBD1 (6 bases). The J call is uncertain, as TRBJ2-7 better fits the DNA end. The CDR3 covers 16 residues. The germline CDR1 and CDR2 sequences are LNHNV and YYDKDF (reference sequence). CDR3 in DNA: TGTGCCACCAGCATTAACAGGGTCGAGGCTCTCTACGAGCAGTACTTC. Protein: CATSINRVEALYEQYF.

This rearrangement joins TRBV2 to TRBJ2-2; TRBD2 matches 15 bases. The V segment lost 6 bases and the J segment 6 bases; nucleotides outside the gene matches: 5. The CDR3 is 16 residues long. Per the germline V gene, CDR1 is SNHLY and CDR2 is FYNNEI. The CDR3 here is CASREGLAGGAGELFF. CDR3 DNA: TGTGCCAGCAGAGAGGGACTAGCGGGGGGAGCCGGGGAGCTGTTTTTT.

This clone has only one observation. This chain links TRBV18 with TRBJ1-6, with D possibly being TRBD1 (5 bases). Trimming pared 2 bases from V and 6 bases from J, leaving 14 bases between. The length of the CDR3 is 16 residues. Per the germline V gene, CDR1 is KGHSH and CDR2 is LQKENI. The CDR3 spells CASSPRPGPANSPLHF. CDR3 DNA: TGTGCCAGCTCACCAAGGCCGGGGCCCGCTAATTCACCCCTCCACTTT.

This rearrangement joins TRBV5-1 to TRBJ1-1; the D is unclear. CDR3 length equals 13 residues. V shed 2 bases and J shed 4 bases, with 9 bases lying between them. Germline V lookup: CDR1 SGHRS, CDR2 YFSETQ. The CDR3 protein is CASSFQEGTEAFF. The CDR3 region has the DNA TGCGCCAGCAGCTTCCAGGAAGGCACTGAAGCTTTCTTT.

The chain couples TRBV9 to TRBJ2-1; 11 nucleotides match TRBD2. The CDR3 loop spans 17 amino acids. V was pared by 2 bases and J by 0 bases, with 4 bases of the junction left unmatched. Germline-derived CDR1 and CDR2 are SGDLS and YYNGEE. In DNA form, the CDR3 reads TGTGCCAGCAGCGTGGACCTAGCGGGGGGCTCCTACAATGAGCAGTTCTTC. Its translation: CASSVDLAGGSYNEQFF. The whole variable domain, filled in from reference TRBV9 and TRBJ2-1, reads DSGVTQTPKHLITATGQRVTLRCSPRSGDLSVYWYQQSLDQGLQFLIQYYNGEERAKGNILERFSAQQFPDLHSELNLSSLELGDSALYFCASSVDLAGGSYNEQFFGPGTRLTVL.

V and J are TRBV6-5 and TRBJ1-2; unclear D gene. CDR3 length: 13 residues. With 5 bases removed from V and 4 bases from J, the gap between germline ends came to 11 bases. CDR1 and CDR2 from the germline V gene are MNHEY and SVGAGI. The CDR3 protein is CASSPPGFYGYTF. In DNA form, the CDR3 reads TGTGCCAGCAGTCCCCCGGGTTTCTATGGCTACACCTTC.